This T cell receptor beta chain was obtained from a study of beta chain features in type 1 diabetes. Study results and limitations: In the patient group, naive, central memory and Treg TCRB repertoires seemed more alike than in the healthy donor group. PCR might favor shorter templates, but any such skew would affect patients and controls equally.

V dropped 8 bases and J dropped 0 bases, with 14 bases sitting between them. The CDR3 is 15 amino acids. CDR1 is MNHNS, CDR2 SASEGT, per germline. The entirety of the isolated RNA underwent reverse transcription, so expressed TCRB transcripts were sequenced. Data came from immunoSEQ multiplex PCR; TCRdb stores just in-frame clones and leaves some out. In the table there are fewer than 900,000 clones, 15% to 20% of which are singletons. Notes on this clone: Its antigen is unidentified.

What was sequenced was naive CD4+ T cells from blood. This chain uses TRBV6-1 with TRBJ2-4, with unresolved D. This receptor was taken from a woman under 30 in good health. CDR3: CASGRLDLAKNIQYF. The CDR3 region has the DNA TGTGCCAGCGGACGCCTGGACCTAGCCAAAAACATTCAGTACTTC.